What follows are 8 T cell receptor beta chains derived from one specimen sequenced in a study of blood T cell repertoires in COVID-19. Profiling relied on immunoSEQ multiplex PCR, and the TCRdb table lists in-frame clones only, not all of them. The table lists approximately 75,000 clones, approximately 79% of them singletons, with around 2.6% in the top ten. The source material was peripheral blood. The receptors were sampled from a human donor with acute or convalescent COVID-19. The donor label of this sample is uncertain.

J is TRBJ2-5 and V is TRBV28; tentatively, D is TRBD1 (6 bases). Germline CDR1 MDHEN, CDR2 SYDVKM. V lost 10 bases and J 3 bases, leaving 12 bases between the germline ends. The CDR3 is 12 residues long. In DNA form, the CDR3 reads TGTGCCACCTCCCAGGGGAAAGAGACCCAGTACTTC. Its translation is CATSQGKETQYF.

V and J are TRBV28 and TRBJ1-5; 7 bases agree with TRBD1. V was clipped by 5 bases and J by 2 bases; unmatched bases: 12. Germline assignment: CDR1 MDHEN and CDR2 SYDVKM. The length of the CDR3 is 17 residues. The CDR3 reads CASSPPPRGTRNQPQHF. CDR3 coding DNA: TGTGCCAGCAGTCCCCCGCCCAGGGGGACGCGCAATCAGCCCCAGCATTTT.

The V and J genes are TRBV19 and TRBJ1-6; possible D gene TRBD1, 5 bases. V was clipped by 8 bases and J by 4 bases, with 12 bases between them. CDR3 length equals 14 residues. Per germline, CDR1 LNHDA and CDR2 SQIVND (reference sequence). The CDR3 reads CASSPGPYNSPLHF. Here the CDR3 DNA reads TGTGCCAGTTCCCCAGGGCCGTATAATTCACCCCTCCACTTT.

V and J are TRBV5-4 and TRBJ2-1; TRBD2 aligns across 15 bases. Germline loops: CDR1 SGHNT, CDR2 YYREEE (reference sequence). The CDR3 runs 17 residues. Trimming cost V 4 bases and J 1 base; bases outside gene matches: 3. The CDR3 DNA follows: TGTGCCAGCAGCCGGGGACTAGCGGGGGGATCCTACAATGAGCAGTTCTTC. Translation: CASSRGLAGGSYNEQFF. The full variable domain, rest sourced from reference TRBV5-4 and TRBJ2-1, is ETGVTQSPTHLIKTRGQQVTLRCSSQSGHNTVSWYQQALGQGPQFIFQYYREEENGRGNFPPRFSGLQFPNYSSELNVNALELDDSALYLCASSRGLAGGSYNEQFFGPGTRLTVL.

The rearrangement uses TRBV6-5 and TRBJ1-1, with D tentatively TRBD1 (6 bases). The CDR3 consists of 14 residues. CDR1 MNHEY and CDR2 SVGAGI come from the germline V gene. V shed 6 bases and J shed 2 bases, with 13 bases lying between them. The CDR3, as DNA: TGTGCCAGCAGCCGGGACAAGCCTAACACTGAAGCTTTCTTT. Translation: CASSRDKPNTEAFF.

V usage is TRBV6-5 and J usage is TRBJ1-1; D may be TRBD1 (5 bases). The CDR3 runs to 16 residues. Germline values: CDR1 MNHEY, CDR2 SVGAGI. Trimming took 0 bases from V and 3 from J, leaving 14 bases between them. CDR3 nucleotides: TGTGCCAGCAGTTACTCCTGGGGCGTACAGGACACTGAAGCTTTCTTT. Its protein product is CASSYSWGVQDTEAFF.

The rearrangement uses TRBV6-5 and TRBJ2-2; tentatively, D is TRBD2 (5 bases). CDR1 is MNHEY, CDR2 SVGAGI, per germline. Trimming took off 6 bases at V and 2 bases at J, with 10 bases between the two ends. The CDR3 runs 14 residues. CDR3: CASRILANTGELFF. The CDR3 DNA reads TGTGCCAGCAGGATTCTAGCTAACACCGGGGAGCTGTTTTTT.

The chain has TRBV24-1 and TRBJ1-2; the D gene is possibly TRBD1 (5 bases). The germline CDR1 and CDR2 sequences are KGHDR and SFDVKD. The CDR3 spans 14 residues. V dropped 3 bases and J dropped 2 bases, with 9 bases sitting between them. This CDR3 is CATSDRAGNYGYTF. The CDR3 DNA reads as TGTGCCACCAGTGATAGGGCAGGGAACTATGGCTACACCTTC.